The clone carrying this T cell receptor beta chain was counted between two and nine times. Antigen: not known. Patients aged 18 to 65 had newly diagnosed hyperthyroidism that had lasted under 2 months. Uncontrolled infection, other autoimmune disease, pregnancy or lactation disqualified patients from enrolment. The PBMCs were sourced from fresh peripheral blood (around 10 ml). The CDR3 runs 16 residues. The germline V gene encodes CDR1 MNHEY and CDR2 SMNVEV (reference sequence). V shed 3 bases, J shed 4 bases, and the junction held 8 bases outside the gene matches. Amplified TCR beta CDR3 regions came from RNA transcripts. TCR CDR3 regions were first amplified by RT-PCR with HTBI primers. In TCRdb, the multiplex PCR reads were re-called with MiXCR into one record per CDR3 protein. The data contain 650,000 to 700,000 distinct CDR3 sequences, 17% of them singletons. The sample comes from a study of T cells in Graves' hyperthyroidism and ophthalmopathy. Findings and caveats of the study: The blood repertoire included most of the expanded thyroid clonotypes above 0.001.

The source material was blood. The TCR comes from a man aged 50 to 59 with Graves' hyperthyroidism. The chain is built from TRBV27 and TRBJ2-2; 7 nucleotides match TRBD1. CDR3 DNA: TGTGCCAGCAGTTTCGGTAGGGGGCTCGGCACCGGGGAGCTGTTTTTT. Translated, it gives CASSFGRGLGTGELFF.